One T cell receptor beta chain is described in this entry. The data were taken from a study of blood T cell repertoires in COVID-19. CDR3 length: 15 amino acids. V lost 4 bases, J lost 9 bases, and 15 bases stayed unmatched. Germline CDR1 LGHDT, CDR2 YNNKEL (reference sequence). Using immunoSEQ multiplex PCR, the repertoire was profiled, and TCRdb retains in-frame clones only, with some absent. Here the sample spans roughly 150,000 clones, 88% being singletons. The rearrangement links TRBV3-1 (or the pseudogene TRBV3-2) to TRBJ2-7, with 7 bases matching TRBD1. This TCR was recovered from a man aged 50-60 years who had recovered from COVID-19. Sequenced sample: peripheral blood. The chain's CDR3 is CASSLQGDSRRGQYF. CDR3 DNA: TGTGCCAGCAGCCTCCAGGGGGACAGTCGGCGAGGGCAGTACTTC.